This T cell receptor (beta chain) emerged from a study of OX40 agonist ivuxolimab in advanced cancers. As for the study in general: Ivuxolimab, an antibody acting as an agonist of OX40 (CD134), was used to treat patients. A history of anti-PD-1, anti-PD-L1 or anti-CTLA-4 therapy was acceptable, and about 40% had some.

This clone appeared once. The antigen is not known. Data came from immunoSEQ multiplex PCR; TCRdb stores just in-frame clones and leaves some out. Of about 50,000 clones listed, 75% to 80% are singletons. Trimming removed 0 bases from V and 4 bases from J, with 16 bases in between. This CDR3 spans 16 amino acids. Germline CDR1 reads SGHRS; CDR2 reads YFSETQ. General study points: Clones of CD4+ and CD8+ blood T cells grew by week 6 at doses of 0.1 to 3.0 mg/kg.

This material consisted of CD4+ or CD8+ T cells sorted from blood, taken in a trial of the OX40 agonist ivuxolimab. The clonotype was recovered from an adult with an advanced solid tumor such as melanoma, head and neck, liver or kidney cancer. This chain joins TRBV5-1 and TRBJ1-1; no definite D call. The CDR3 spells CASSLGHSGRSTEAFF. In DNA, the CDR3 is TGCGCCAGCAGCTTGGGGCACTCAGGAAGAAGCACTGAAGCTTTCTTT.